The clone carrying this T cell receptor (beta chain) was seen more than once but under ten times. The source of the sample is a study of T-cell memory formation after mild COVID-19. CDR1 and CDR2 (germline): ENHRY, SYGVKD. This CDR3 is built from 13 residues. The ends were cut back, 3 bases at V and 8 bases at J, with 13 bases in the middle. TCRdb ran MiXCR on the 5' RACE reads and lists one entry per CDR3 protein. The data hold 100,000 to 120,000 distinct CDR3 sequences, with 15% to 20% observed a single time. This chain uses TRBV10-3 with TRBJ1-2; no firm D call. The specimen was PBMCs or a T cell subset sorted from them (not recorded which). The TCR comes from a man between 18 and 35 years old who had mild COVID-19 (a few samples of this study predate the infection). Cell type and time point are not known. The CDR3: CAISDQTSKGYTF. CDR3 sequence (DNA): TGTGCCATCAGTGATCAAACCTCGAAAGGCTACACCTTC.